Listed here is a single TCR beta chain. The data stem from a study of CD4+ T cells in melanoma. The CDR3 totals 14 residues. Trimming removed 4 bases from V and 4 bases from J, with 12 bases in between. CDR1 is SGDLS and CDR2 is YYNGEE in the germline V gene. Method: immunoSEQ multiplex PCR; TCRdb's copy keeps in-frame clones and lacks some. The sample has some 110,000 clones, around 92% seen once. V usage is TRBV9 and J usage is TRBJ1-3; tentative D call: TRBD1 (6 bases). Material for sequencing was peripheral blood. This clonotype was obtained from a human donor with melanoma. CDR3 nucleotide sequence: TGTGCCAGCAGCCCAACAGGGAACGGAAACACCATATATTTT. The encoded protein is CASSPTGNGNTIYF.